Listed below are T cell receptor beta chains from one sample, sequenced in a study of cytomegalovirus exposure and HLA in healthy donors. Produced via immunoSEQ multiplex PCR; TCRdb's table is partial and in-frame only. The sample includes 150,000 to 200,000 clones, 78% seen only once; the top ten take 3.1%. Sequencing was performed on PBMCs. These TCRs come from a woman in her forties or fifties in good health and CMV-seropositive. Each CDR3 is given with its conserved first and last residue. The D gene is left open where the match is weak. Clone sizes are given selectively: once, few, many, or a class where the clone is expanded.

>-|-|TRBJ1-2|TRBV2
CASRTDTYGYTF
TGTGCCAGCAGGACAGATACCTATGGCTACACCTTC
>-|few|TRBJ1-1|TRBV13
CASSLDGQSIEAFF
TGTGCCAGCAGCTTAGATGGACAGAGTATTGAAGCTTTCTTT
>-|-|TRBJ1-2|TRBV28
CASSSSPLNYGYTF
TGTGCCAGCAGTTCTTCTCCCCTGAACTATGGCTACACCTTC
>TRBD2|-|TRBJ2-1|TRBV6-5
CASSVLADNEQFF
TGTGCCAGCAGTGTCCTAGCGGACAATGAGCAGTTCTTC
>-|-|TRBJ2-1|TRBV2
CASSEFGGTEQFF
TGTGCCAGCAGTGAGTTCGGCGGTACTGAGCAGTTCTTC
>TRBD1|once|TRBJ1-4|TRBV30
CAWSIYRGSNEKLFF
TGTGCCTGGAGTATCTACAGGGGGTCAAATGAAAAACTGTTTTTT
>TRBD2|-|TRBJ2-3|TRBV29-1
CSVGLAGPTDTQYF
TGCAGCGTCGGACTAGCGGGGCCCACAGATACGCAGTATTTT
>TRBD1|-|TRBJ2-3|TRBV11-3
CASSPRKGAIPDTQYF
TGTGCCAGCAGCCCGAGGAAGGGGGCGATACCAGATACGCAGTATTTT
>TRBD1|-|TRBJ1-6|TRBV4-3
CASSSNRGDNSPLHF
TGCGCCAGCAGCTCTAACAGGGGGGATAATTCACCCCTCCACTTT
>-|-|TRBJ2-5|TRBV19
CASSPSRTETMETQYF
TGTGCCAGTAGTCCAAGCAGGACAGAGACAATGGAGACCCAGTACTTC
>TRBD2|-|TRBJ2-7|TRBV2
CASAGLAGGFNEQYF
TGTGCCAGCGCGGGACTAGCGGGAGGATTCAACGAGCAGTACTTC
>-|-|TRBJ2-3|TRBV2
CARGSTDTQYF
TGTGCCAGGGGCAGCACAGATACGCAGTATTTT
>-|-|TRBJ1-1|TRBV14
CASSPGVGWRAFF
TGTGCCAGCAGCCCGGGGGTCGGGTGGCGAGCTTTCTTT
>-|few|TRBJ2-1|TRBV6-5
CASGRREGNEQFF
TGTGCCAGCGGAAGGCGGGAAGGCAATGAGCAGTTCTTC
>-|-|TRBJ2-2|TRBV28
CASSSGGLNTGELFF
TGTGCCAGCAGTTCCGGAGGTTTGAACACCGGGGAGCTGTTTTTT
>-|-|TRBJ2-5|TRBV5-1
CASSFREQETQYF
TGCGCCAGCAGCTTCAGGGAACAAGAGACCCAGTACTTC
>TRBD1|-|TRBJ1-2|TRBV10-3
CAISESAGQFYGYTF
TGTGCCATCAGTGAGTCGGCGGGACAGTTCTATGGCTACACCTTC
>-|-|TRBJ2-2|TRBV4-3
CASSFNGGVYGELFF
TGCGCCAGCAGCTTCAACGGAGGGGTATACGGGGAGCTGTTTTTT
>TRBD1|-|TRBJ1-2|TRBV23-1
CASSQAPRSRQGAFGYTF
TGCGCCAGCAGTCAAGCCCCTAGATCCAGGCAGGGGGCGTTTGGCTACACCTTC
>-|-|TRBJ2-7|TRBV9
CASSAPNSYEQYF
TGTGCCAGCAGTGCTCCTAACTCCTACGAGCAGTACTTC
>TRBD1|-|TRBJ2-1|TRBV5-8
CASTLTGRDEQFF
TGTGCCAGCACCCTGACAGGGCGAGACGAGCAGTTCTTC
>-|once|TRBJ1-1|TRBV5-6
CASSPTGTTEAFF
TGTGCCAGCAGCCCTACAGGGACCACTGAAGCTTTCTTT
>-|-|TRBJ2-7|TRBV28
CAIELQAGEQYF
TGTGCAATCGAACTCCAAGCCGGCGAGCAGTACTTC
>TRBD1|-|TRBJ1-1|TRBV6-1
CASSPTYDRGTEAFF
TGTGCCAGCAGTCCTACCTATGACAGGGGAACTGAAGCTTTCTTT
>TRBD1|-|TRBJ2-3|TRBV19
CASAAGGSPDTQYF
TGTGCCAGCGCCGCAGGGGGCTCCCCAGATACGCAGTATTTT
>TRBD1|-|TRBJ1-1|TRBV5-8
CASSSGTGFNTEAFF
TGTGCCAGCAGCTCTGGGACAGGGTTCAACACTGAAGCTTTCTTT
>TRBD2|-|TRBJ2-3|TRBV29-1
CSVDPHSGDTDTQYF
TGCAGCGTCGACCCCCATAGCGGGGACACAGATACGCAGTATTTT
>-|-|TRBJ1-4|TRBV5-6
CASSYRERNEKLFF
TGTGCCAGCAGCTACAGGGAGAGGAATGAAAAACTGTTTTTT
>-|-|TRBJ2-1|TRBV18
CASSPGERDEQFF
TGTGCCAGCTCACCGGGCGAGAGAGATGAGCAGTTCTTC
>TRBD1|-|TRBJ1-1|TRBV5-4
CASSVRPTGRDNEAFF
TGTGCCAGCAGCGTACGCCCGACAGGGCGAGATAATGAAGCTTTCTTT
>-|-|TRBJ2-3|TRBV7-3
CASSYLASTDTQYF
TGTGCCAGCAGCTACCTAGCTTCCACAGATACGCAGTATTTT
>-|-|TRBJ2-6|TRBV10-3
CAISGDSPISGANVLTF
TGTGCCATCAGCGGAGACAGCCCCATCTCTGGGGCCAACGTCCTGACTTTC
>-|once|TRBJ2-2|TRBV9
CASSPRTNTGELFF
TGTGCCAGCAGCCCAAGGACAAACACCGGGGAGCTGTTTTTT
>-|few|TRBJ1-1|TRBV7-2
CASRLRPGGPVGGTEAFF
TGTGCCAGCAGGCTTAGGCCGGGGGGCCCCGTCGGGGGCACTGAAGCTTTCTTT
>-|-|TRBJ1-6|TRBV7-6
CASSFSGDKNSPLHF
TGTGCCAGCAGCTTTTCTGGAGATAAGAATTCACCCCTCCACTTT
>TRBD1|-|TRBJ1-1|TRBV6-6
CASSHLGQGPNTEAFF
TGTGCCAGCAGTCATCTGGGACAGGGGCCGAACACTGAAGCTTTCTTT
>TRBD1|-|TRBJ1-4|TRBV2
CASSGGQGNEKLFF
TGTGCCAGCAGTGGGGGACAGGGTAATGAAAAACTGTTTTTT
>-|-|TRBJ2-7|TRBV30
CAWSVPGRAHEQYF
TGTGCCTGGAGTGTACCGGGCAGGGCCCACGAGCAGTACTTC
>TRBD1|-|TRBJ2-7|TRBV27
CASTMDRSSYEQYF
TGTGCCAGCACCATGGACAGGAGCTCCTACGAGCAGTACTTC
>-|-|TRBJ1-1|TRBV5-5
CASSLAINTEAFF
TGTGCCAGCAGCTTGGCAATTAACACTGAAGCTTTCTTT
>TRBD2|-|TRBJ2-5|TRBV5-6
CASSFRSGGAYETQYF
TGTGCCAGCAGCTTTAGGAGCGGGGGGGCGTATGAGACCCAGTACTTC
>TRBD2|-|TRBJ2-1|TRBV7-6
CASSLVWSSGRNEQFF
TGTGCCAGCAGCTTAGTTTGGTCTAGCGGCCGCAATGAGCAGTTCTTC
>TRBD1|-|TRBJ2-3|TRBV4-1
CASSPTGRDTQYF
TGCGCCAGCAGCCCGACAGGGAGAGATACGCAGTATTTT